The clone carrying this T cell receptor (beta chain) has at least ten counts. Its cognate antigen is unknown. Each CDR3 protein gets one entry after TCRdb re-called the 5' RACE reads with MiXCR. The sample consists of about 53,000 distinct CDR3 sequences, around 3.5% of them appearing once. Unsorted libraries were prepared from 2 million PBMCs held at -80 C. There are 14 residues in the CDR3. The germline V gene encodes CDR1 DFQATT and CDR2 SNEGSKA (reference sequence). Trimming cost V 2 bases and J 2 bases; bases outside gene matches: 6. This entry is derived from a study of neurological immune-mediated disorders. Findings and limits, study-wide: No link was found between any clinical or MRI feature and the multiple sclerosis repertoire cluster.

This chain uses TRBV20-1 with TRBJ2-7; 7 nucleotides match TRBD1. The material sequenced was PBMCs. This clonotype originated in a young woman with multiple sclerosis. In DNA, the CDR3 is TGCAGTGCTAGAACCCGGACAGGCCCCTACGAGCAGTACTTC. Amino acids: CSARTRTGPYEQYF.